These T cell receptor beta chains were read from a single sample in a study of T cell responses to AZD1222 COVID-19 vaccine. Clones were sequenced by immunoSEQ multiplex PCR, and TCRdb holds only the in-frame ones, with some missing. This sample yields 100,000 or so clones, of which 82% are seen a single time; 4% to 6% belongs to the top ten. Sample: peripheral blood, taken on day 0 of AZD1222 vaccination. These receptors came from an adult in good health. Both conserved end residues are part of each CDR3. A D gene is named only where the DNA matches it firmly. Size tells how often a clone was seen (once, few, many) or the class of an expanded clone, and some rows leave it out.

d_call	clone_size	v_call	j_call	cdr3_aa	cdr3_nt
-	-	TRBV19	TRBJ1-2	CASTKDLQTIRYGYTF	TGTGCCAGTACTAAGGACCTACAGACTATTCGGTATGGCTACACCTTC
-	-	TRBV7-2	TRBJ1-6	CASSPRAMESPLHF	TGTGCCAGCAGCCCCAGGGCAATGGAATCACCCCTCCACTTT
TRBD2	-	TRBV6-5	TRBJ2-2	CASNNGGAGELFF	TGTGCCAGCAACAACGGGGGGGCCGGGGAGCTGTTTTTT
TRBD1	-	TRBV25-1	TRBJ1-6	CASSQGNSPLHF	TGTGCCAGCTCACAGGGGAACTCACCCCTCCACTTT
-	-	TRBV21-1	TRBJ2-7	CASSDYEQYF	TGTGCCAGCAGCGATTACGAGCAGTACTTC
TRBD2	-	TRBV25-1	TRBJ2-7	CASSEFLAGGEQYF	TGTGCCAGCAGTGAATTCCTAGCGGGCGGCGAGCAGTACTTC
-	-	TRBV5-4	TRBJ1-6	CASSLDMGNSPLHF	TGTGCCAGCAGCTTGGATATGGGGAATTCACCCCTCCACTTT
-	-	TRBV11-2	TRBJ1-3	CASSLGGGLSGNTIYF	TGTGCCAGCAGCTTAGGAGGTGGACTCTCTGGAAACACCATATATTTT
-	-	TRBV7-6	TRBJ2-1	CASKLERGLRTSNEQFF	TGTGCCAGCAAACTAGAACGGGGCCTCAGGACCTCCAATGAGCAGTTCTTC
-	-	TRBV7-3	TRBJ2-3	CASSFKYTDTQYF	TGTGCCAGCAGCTTTAAGTACACAGATACGCAGTATTTT
TRBD1	-	TRBV4-3	TRBJ2-7	CASSQEGDRGLGYEQYF	TGCGCCAGCAGCCAAGAAGGGGACAGGGGCCTGGGCTACGAGCAGTACTTC
-	few	TRBV6-2/TRBV6-3	TRBJ2-1	CASSLRPQGPDEQFF	TGTGCCAGCAGTCTCCGACCCCAGGGCCCCGATGAGCAGTTCTTC
-	-	TRBV5-5	TRBJ1-5	CASSFDGSTQHF	TGTGCCAGCAGCTTCGACGGATCAACCCAGCATTTT
-	-	TRBV7-2	TRBJ1-2	CASSLAGLTSPYTF	TGTGCCAGCAGCCTGGCGGGTCTAACGTCGCCCTACACCTTC
-	-	TRBV5-6	TRBJ1-6	CASSLAFANSPLHF	TGTGCCAGCAGCTTGGCCTTCGCCAATTCACCCCTCCACTTT
-	-	TRBV25-1	TRBJ2-1	CASSEPWGSSYNEQFF	TGTGCCAGCAGTGAACCCTGGGGTAGTTCCTACAATGAGCAGTTCTTC
TRBD1	-	TRBV30	TRBJ1-2	CAWGRRDRWFYGYTF	TGTGCCTGGGGACGACGGGACAGGTGGTTCTATGGCTACACCTTC